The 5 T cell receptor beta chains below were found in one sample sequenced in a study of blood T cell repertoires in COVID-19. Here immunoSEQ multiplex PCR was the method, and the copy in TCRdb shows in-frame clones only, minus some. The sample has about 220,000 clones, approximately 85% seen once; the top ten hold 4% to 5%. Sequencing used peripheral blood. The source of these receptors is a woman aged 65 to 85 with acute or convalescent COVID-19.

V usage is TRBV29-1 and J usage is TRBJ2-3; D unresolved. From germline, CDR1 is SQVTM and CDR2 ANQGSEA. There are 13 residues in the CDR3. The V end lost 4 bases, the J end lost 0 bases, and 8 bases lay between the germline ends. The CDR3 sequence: CSVVGRSTDTQYF. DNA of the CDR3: TGCAGCGTTGTGGGCAGAAGCACAGATACGCAGTATTTT.

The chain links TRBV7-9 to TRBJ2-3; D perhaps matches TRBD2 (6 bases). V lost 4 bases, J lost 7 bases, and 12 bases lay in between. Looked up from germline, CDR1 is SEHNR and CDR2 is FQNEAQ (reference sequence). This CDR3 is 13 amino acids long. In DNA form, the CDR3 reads TGTGCCAGCAGCTCCCCCCTAGCGTATACGCAGTATTTT. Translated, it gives CASSSPLAYTQYF.

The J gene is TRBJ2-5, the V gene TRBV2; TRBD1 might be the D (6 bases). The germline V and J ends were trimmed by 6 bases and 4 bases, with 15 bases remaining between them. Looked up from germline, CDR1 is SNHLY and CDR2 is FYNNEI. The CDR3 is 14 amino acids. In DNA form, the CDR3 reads TGTGCCAGCAGGGGGGCCGAAGCGGTAGAGACCCAGTACTTC. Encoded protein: CASRGAEAVETQYF.

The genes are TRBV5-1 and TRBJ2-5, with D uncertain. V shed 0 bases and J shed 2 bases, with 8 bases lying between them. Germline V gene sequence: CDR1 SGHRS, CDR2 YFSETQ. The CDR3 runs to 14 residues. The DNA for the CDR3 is TGCGCCAGCAGCTTGGGAATAGCTCAAGAGACCCAGTACTTC. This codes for CASSLGIAQETQYF.

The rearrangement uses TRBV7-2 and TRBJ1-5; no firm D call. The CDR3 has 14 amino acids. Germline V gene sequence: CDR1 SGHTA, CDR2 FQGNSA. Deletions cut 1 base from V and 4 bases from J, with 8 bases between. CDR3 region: CASSLVAGNQPQHF. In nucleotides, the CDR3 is TGTGCCAGCAGCTTAGTAGCGGGGAATCAGCCCCAGCATTTT.